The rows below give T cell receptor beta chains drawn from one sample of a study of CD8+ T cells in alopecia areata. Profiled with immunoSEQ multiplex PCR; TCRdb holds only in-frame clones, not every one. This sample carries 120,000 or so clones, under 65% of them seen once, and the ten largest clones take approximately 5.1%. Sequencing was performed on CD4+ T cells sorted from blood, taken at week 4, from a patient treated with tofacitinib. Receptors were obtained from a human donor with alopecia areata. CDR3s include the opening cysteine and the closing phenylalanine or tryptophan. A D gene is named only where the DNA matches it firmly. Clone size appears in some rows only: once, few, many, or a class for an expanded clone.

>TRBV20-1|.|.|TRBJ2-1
TGCAGTGCTAGAGTCGTCAATGAGCAGTTCTTC
CSARVVNEQFF
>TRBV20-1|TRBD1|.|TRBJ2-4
TGCAGTGCTAGCTGGGGCGACAGGGGCCACTTC
CSASWGDRGHF
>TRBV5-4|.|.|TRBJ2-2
TGTGCCAGCAGTGTGCAGGGGCTCAACACCGGGGAGCTGTTTTTT
CASSVQGLNTGELFF
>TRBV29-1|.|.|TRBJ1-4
TGCAGCGTTGTGGGGTCTGCAACTAATGAAAAACTGTTTTTT
CSVVGSATNEKLFF
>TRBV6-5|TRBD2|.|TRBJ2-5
TGTGCCAGCGTTCGCTCTAGCGGCGAGGAGACCCAGTACTTC
CASVRSSGEETQYF
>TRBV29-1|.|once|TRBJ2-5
TGCAGCGTTCGGGGCGAAGAGACCCAGTACTTC
CSVRGEETQYF
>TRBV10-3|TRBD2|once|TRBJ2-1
TGTGCCATCAGGGGAGTAGCGGGGGGGGACAATGAGCAGTTCTTC
CAIRGVAGGDNEQFF
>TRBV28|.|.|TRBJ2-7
TGTGCCAGCAGTTATATGACAGGACTCGAGCAGTACTTC
CASSYMTGLEQYF
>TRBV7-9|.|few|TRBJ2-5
TGTGCCAGCAGCTTAGACACCTCGATGGCCCAGTACTTC
CASSLDTSMAQYF
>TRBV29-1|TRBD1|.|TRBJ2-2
TGCAGCTCATGGGACAGAAGGGCCGGGGAGCTGTTTTTT
CSSWDRRAGELFF
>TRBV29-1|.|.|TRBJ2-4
TGCAGCGTTTACCTGGCGGCGGTAGCCAAAAACATTCAGTACTTC
CSVYLAAVAKNIQYF
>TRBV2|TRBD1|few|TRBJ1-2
TGTGCCAGCAGTGCCCTTCGGACAGGGACGGTCTATGGCTACACCTTC
CASSALRTGTVYGYTF
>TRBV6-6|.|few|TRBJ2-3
TGTGCCAGCACCCCAAGGAGCGACACAGATACGCAGTATTTT
CASTPRSDTDTQYF
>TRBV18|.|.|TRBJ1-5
TGTGCCAGCTCACCAGGGGGGGCCGGCCAGCCCCAGCATTTT
CASSPGGAGQPQHF
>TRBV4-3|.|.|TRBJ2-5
TGCGCCAGCAGCCAAGATCTAGAGGAGACCCAGTACTTC
CASSQDLEETQYF
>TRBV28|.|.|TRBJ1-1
TGTGCCAGCAGTTCTCCCGGGGCTGGCACTGAAGCTTTCTTT
CASSSPGAGTEAFF
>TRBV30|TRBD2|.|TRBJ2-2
TGTGCCTGGAGTGTACGGGCTAGCGGGAAGCCCACCGGGGAGCTGTTTTTT
CAWSVRASGKPTGELFF
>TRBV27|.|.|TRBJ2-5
TGTGCCAGCGGAGAGACCCAGTACTTC
CASGETQYF
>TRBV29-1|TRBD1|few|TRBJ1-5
TGCAGCGTTGTTCTACAGGGGGCAGGAAATCAGCCCCAGCATTTT
CSVVLQGAGNQPQHF
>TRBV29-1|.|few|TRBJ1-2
TGCAGCGTTGAGGAGGATTATGGCTACACCTTC
CSVEEDYGYTF
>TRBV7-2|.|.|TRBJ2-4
TGTGCCAGCAGCTCGAGACTTCTAGCCAAAAACATTCAGTACTTC
CASSSRLLAKNIQYF
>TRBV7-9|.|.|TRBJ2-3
TGTGCCAGCAGCTTATCCCTAAGCACAGATACGCAGTATTTT
CASSLSLSTDTQYF
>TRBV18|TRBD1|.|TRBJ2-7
TGTGCCAGCTCCATGGACAGGGGATCCTCCTACGAGCAGTACTTC
CASSMDRGSSYEQYF
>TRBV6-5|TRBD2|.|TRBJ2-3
TGTGCCAGCAGCTCCGGGAGGGATACGCAGTATTTT
CASSSGRDTQYF
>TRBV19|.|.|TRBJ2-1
TGTGCCAGTAGTCGGCAGCGTGAAAGGAATGAGCAGTTCTTC
CASSRQRERNEQFF
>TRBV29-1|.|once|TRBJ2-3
TGCAGCGTTGCTGGGGGGGCCTTTGATACGCAGTATTTT
CSVAGGAFDTQYF
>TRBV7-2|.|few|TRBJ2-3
TGTGCCAGCAGCCGGACAGTCCCCGGCACAGATACGCAGTATTTT
CASSRTVPGTDTQYF
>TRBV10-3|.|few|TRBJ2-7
TGTGCCATCAGTGAGTCGAGGTACGAGCAGTACTTC
CAISESRYEQYF
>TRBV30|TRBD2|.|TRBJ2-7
TGTGCCTGGGGGAGGGACCCTCGGAACTACGAGCAGTACTTC
CAWGRDPRNYEQYF
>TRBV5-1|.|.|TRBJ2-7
TGCGCCAGCGGGGGTGCCCACAACGAGCAGTACTTC
CASGGAHNEQYF
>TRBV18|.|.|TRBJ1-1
TGTGCCAGCTCACCTAATGAACAGAACACTGAAGCTTTCTTT
CASSPNEQNTEAFF
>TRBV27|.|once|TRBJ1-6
TGTGCCAGCAGTTTGGGTGGGAATCATTCACCCCTCCACTTT
CASSLGGNHSPLHF
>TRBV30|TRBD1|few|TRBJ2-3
TGTGCCTGGGGCAGGGGGAGAGCGGCCCCCGGGGCAGATACGCAGTATTTT
CAWGRGRAAPGADTQYF